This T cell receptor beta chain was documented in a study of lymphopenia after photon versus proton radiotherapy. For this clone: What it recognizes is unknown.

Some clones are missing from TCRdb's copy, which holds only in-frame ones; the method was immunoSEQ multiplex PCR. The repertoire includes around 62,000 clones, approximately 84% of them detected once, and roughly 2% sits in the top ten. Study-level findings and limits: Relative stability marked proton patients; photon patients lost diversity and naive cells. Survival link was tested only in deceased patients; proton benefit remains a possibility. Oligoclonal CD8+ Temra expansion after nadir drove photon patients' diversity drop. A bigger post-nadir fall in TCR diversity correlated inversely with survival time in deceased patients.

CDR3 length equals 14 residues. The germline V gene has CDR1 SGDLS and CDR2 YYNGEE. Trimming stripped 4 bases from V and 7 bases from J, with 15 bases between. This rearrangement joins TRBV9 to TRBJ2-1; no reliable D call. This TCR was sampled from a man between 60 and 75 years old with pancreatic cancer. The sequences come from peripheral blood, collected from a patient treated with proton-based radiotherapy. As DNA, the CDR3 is TGTGCCAGCAGCATTGACCCATATAAGAATGAGCAGTTCTTC. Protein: CASSIDPYKNEQFF.